This T cell receptor beta chain was identified in a study of shared clonotypes between healthy human individuals (dated by TCRdb to the early 2020s). At the level of the whole study: Three men and a couple of women, aged 18 to 49 years, made up the cohort. Each donor's leukapheresis produced roughly between roughly 0.85 and 9.5 billion PBMCs. For each donor, CD4 naive and CD4 memory were each given three plates, CD8 naive was given two plates, and CD8 memory was given one plate. To estimate repertoire size and how much clonotype sharing occurs between individuals, the study deeply sequenced the blood TCR repertoires of five or six healthy adults. Different laboratories and diverse techniques were used to prepare libraries and sequence TCR repertoires, to increase sequencing depth and limit assay-specific biases. General findings and caveats noted by the study authors: Larger estimated clonotype richness was generally found for naive subsets than for memory subsets. Rarefaction of sorted-subset datasets indicated incomplete sequencing despite the large sequencing depth. The genetic and exposure-history diversity represented was limited by the small number of donors. Only blood was sampled, and tissue TCR repertoires likely differ from those in blood. Based on pairwise subsampling, the degree of clonotype sharing among donors was expected to be affected by sequencing depth. When a handful of donors were compared, the shared fraction of clonotypes was 5% to 6.5% for naive CD4, 3.5% to 4% for naive CD8, roughly 2.3% for memory CD4, and about 0.36% for memory CD8. Compared with non-shared clonotypes, clonotypes shared by all four sorted-subset donors had higher generation probabilities.

TCR CDR3 regions were amplified from genomic DNA by multiplex PCR using the deep immunoSEQ assay. Extracted genomic DNA from each cell subset was spread evenly across all wells of several immunoSEQ 96-well plates, with each plate serving as a replicate. For sorted subsets, 150 to 250 ng genomic DNA, equal to tens of thousands of T cell genomes, was loaded into each replicate PCR. Purified libraries were quantified with a Qubit 3.0 fluorometer, sized on a Bioanalyzer 2100, and re-quantified with the KAPA Library Quantification kit. Every immunoSEQ 96-well plate was sequenced on a dedicated single-read 150-cycle Illumina NextSeq 550 flow cell. Regarding the original processing steps: Because the immunoSEQ output held only junctional sequences and lacked quality scores, the filtering could not match the filtering applied to full-length reads. To assign V/J genes and CDR3, sequences were annotated using PyIR, a Python wrapper for IgBLAST v1.9, with IMGT germline references. Reads were removed for weak V/J assignments (E-value above 1e-6), missing CDR3, stop codons, out-of-frame junctions, or ambiguous translated residues. V3J clonotypes were defined as sequences sharing an identical inferred V gene, J gene, and CDR3 amino acid sequence. Percentage overlap between repertoires was computed as shared unique clonotypes divided by the size of the smaller repertoire. Repertoire richness was assessed with RTK rarefaction, the Chao1 estimator, and Recon v2.1 estimates of unobserved clonotypes. Generation probabilities for all TCRbeta clonotypes obtained by the gDNA method from a handful of donors were computed using OLGA. Here the immuneACCESS table is served through TCRdb, limited to in-frame sequences with V and J called. Missing clones are a known gap in these copies; in checked studies unresolved V genes cover under half, and the rest lacks a known reason. V, J and clone size reflect that table, while D and trimming were determined from the DNA. In all, the sample holds hundreds of thousands of clones, and 95% to 98% of those were seen once. Approximately 0.057% of the sample lies in the top ten.

Comments on this clone: Its antigen is not yet known. It has no much larger one-base neighbor in the sample; base qualities were not kept.

The CDR3 spans 19 residues, from the cysteine through the phenylalanine. Only the CDR3 portion is preserved as DNA: 57 bases, with reading frame beginning at the first base. V and J are trimmed by 2 bases and 2 bases, and the gene matches miss 15 bases of the junction. In the germline V gene, CDR1 corresponds to MDHEN and CDR2 to SYDVKM. The donors were healthy, HIV-negative adults who had no recently reported acute infections or vaccinations. Only Caucasian adults living in Nashville, Tennessee, USA were represented among the donors. Magnetic negative selection was used to enrich CD4+ T cells, after which naive cells were positively selected on CD45RA and the negative fraction became the memory subset. After blood collection by leukapheresis, PBMCs were isolated using Ficoll-Histopaque density gradient centrifugation and then cryopreserved in the vapor phase of liquid nitrogen. Purity and quantity of every magnetically sorted T cell population were checked by analytical flow cytometry. Genomic DNA was isolated from every sorted fraction and measured by UV absorbance on a Nanodrop 2000c.

The sequencing sample was made of naive CD4+ T cells sorted from blood. The cell subset or site label, read with the paper, signifies: CD45RA+ positively selected. The sequence links TRBV28 to TRBJ2-5; 9 central bases correspond to TRBD1. The source is a woman in her 30s in good health. The encoded CDR3 is CASSLRLGSTGGRQETQYF. The nucleotide sequence reads as follows: TGTGCCAGCAGTTTAAGGCTTGGGTCAACAGGGGGCCGACAAGAGACCCAGTACTTC.